Shown below are 9 T cell receptor beta chains from a single sample sequenced in a study of T cell responses to AZD1222 COVID-19 vaccine. Assay: immunoSEQ multiplex PCR; the TCRdb copy retains only in-frame clones and omits some. Of 140,000 or so clones in the sample, roughly 90% were seen once. The material sequenced was peripheral blood, taken 28 days after the second AZD1222 dose. The receptors here all came from an adult who received the AZD1222 COVID-19 vaccine.

The chain combines TRBV12-3 or TRBV12-4 with TRBJ2-1; no clear D gene. The CDR3 is 12 amino acids. V dropped 2 bases and J dropped 9 bases, with 8 bases sitting between them. The CDR3 loop is CASSLKEIEQFF. CDR3 nucleotide sequence: TGTGCCAGCAGTTTAAAAGAGATTGAGCAGTTCTTC.

This chain joins TRBV9 and TRBJ2-3; D is unclear. Per germline, CDR1 SGDLS and CDR2 YYNGEE. CDR3 length equals 13 residues. V was pared by 2 bases and J by 4 bases, with 8 bases between. The CDR3 is CASSVVGSDTQYF. For the CDR3, the DNA is TGTGCCAGCAGCGTCGTGGGGTCAGATACGCAGTATTTT. Variable domain in full (rest from reference TRBV9 and TRBJ2-3): DSGVTQTPKHLITATGQRVTLRCSPRSGDLSVYWYQQSLDQGLQFLIQYYNGEERAKGNILERFSAQQFPDLHSELNLSSLELGDSALYFCASSVVGSDTQYFGPGTRLTVL.

The chain carries TRBV6-1 and TRBJ1-3, with D possibly matching TRBD1 (5 bases). Germline V gene lookup returns CDR1 MNHNS and CDR2 SASEGT. The length of the CDR3 is 16 residues. The V end was cut by 1 base, the J end by 0 bases, with 10 bases between. The CDR3 nucleotides read TGTGCCAGCAGTGAAGGACAGTCTTACTCTGGAAACACCATATATTTT. Translation: CASSEGQSYSGNTIYF.

J is TRBJ1-2 and V is TRBV2; possible D gene TRBD1, 6 bases. V was trimmed by 4 bases and J by 8 bases, leaving 17 bases between them. The CDR3 length is 14 residues. Germline CDR1 and CDR2: SNHLY and FYNNEI. CDR3 loop: CASSVTGRMSGYTF. The CDR3 coding sequence is TGTGCCAGCAGTGTCACAGGGAGGATGAGCGGCTACACCTTC.

In DNA, the CDR3 is TGTGCCAGCAGCCGGCGCCCTGAAGCTTTCTTT. Amino acid sequence: CASSRRPEAFF. The chain employs TRBV11-1 and TRBJ1-1; no firm D call. The CDR3 covers 11 residues. V lost 5 bases, J lost 6 bases, and 7 bases lay in between. Germline V gene sequence: CDR1 SGHAT, CDR2 FQDESV (reference sequence).

With respect to this clone: This specimen includes other DNA sequences encoding the same CDR3. The CDR3 bases are TGCGCCAGCAGTCTCCAGGGCAATCAGCCCCAGCATTTT. It is translated as CASSLQGNQPQHF. The chain combines TRBV5-1 with TRBJ1-5; D is unresolved. The CDR3 totals 13 residues. Trimming pared 5 bases from V and 2 bases from J, leaving 8 bases between. CDR1 and CDR2 from the germline V gene are SGHRS and YFSETQ.

This sequence joins TRBV5-1 and TRBJ2-5, with D tentatively TRBD1 or TRBD2 (6 bases each). Trimming stripped 0 bases from V and 5 bases from J, with 17 bases between. CDR1 is SGHRS, CDR2 YFSETQ, per germline. The length of the CDR3 is 16 residues. The CDR3 nucleotides read TGCGCCAGCAGCTTGGAAGGCGTGGGGGGCCGGGAGACCCAGTACTTC. Its translation is CASSLEGVGGRETQYF.

The rearrangement uses TRBV18 and TRBJ2-3; the D is unclear. CDR3 length: 14 residues. Looked up from germline, CDR1 is KGHSH and CDR2 is LQKENI. V dropped 3 bases and J dropped 3 bases, with 10 bases sitting between them. For the CDR3, the DNA is TGTGCCAGCTCACCGGGCAGCCAGACAGATACGCAGTATTTT. It translates to CASSPGSQTDTQYF.

The rearrangement links TRBV29-1 to TRBJ1-3, with a possible D match to TRBD1 (6 bases). CDR1 and CDR2 (germline): SQVTM, ANQGSEA. The V end was cut by 5 bases, the J end by 3 bases, with 8 bases between. The CDR3 has 12 amino acids. Here the CDR3 reads CSVQGGGNTIYF. CDR3 DNA: TGCAGCGTTCAAGGGGGTGGAAACACCATATATTTT.